Sequencing of this T cell receptor beta chain was carried out in a study of T cells in Graves' hyperthyroidism and ophthalmopathy. RNA transcripts served as the template for amplifying TCR beta CDR3 regions. The HTBI primer set drove a first-round RT-PCR of the TCR CDR3. A single record per CDR3 protein comes from TCRdb applying MiXCR to the multiplex PCR reads. The sample has some 350,000 distinct CDR3 sequences, 15% to 20% seen once; the top ten hold 3.7%. In its sample, this clonotype was seen many times. Germline V lookup: CDR1 MNHEY, CDR2 SMNVEV (reference sequence). V was cut by 2 bases and J by 3 bases, with 10 bases left in between. The CDR3 is made up of 14 amino acids.

V and J are TRBV27 and TRBJ1-2; no reliable D call. This clonotype was sampled from a young woman with Graves' hyperthyroidism. Sequencing input: blood. CDR3: CASSLSQRDYGYTF. The CDR3 coding sequence is TGTGCCAGCAGTTTAAGCCAAAGGGACTATGGCTACACCTTC.